The 22 T cell receptor beta chains below come from one sample, sequenced in a study of cytomegalovirus exposure and HLA in healthy donors. Primers: 60 Vbeta forward and 13 Jbeta reverse. Profiled with immunoSEQ multiplex PCR; TCRdb holds only in-frame clones, not every one. This sample carries approximately 79,000 clones, around 81% of them seen once, and the ten largest clones take around 5.4%. Material for sequencing was PBMCs. The receptor source for this set is a male donor in good health and CMV-seropositive.

V usage is TRBV19 and J usage is TRBJ1-6, with TRBD1 matching 11 bases. The length of the CDR3 is 16 residues. Germline V CDR1 and CDR2: LNHDA, SQIVND (reference sequence). V lost 6 bases to trimming and J lost 10 bases; unmatched junction nucleotides: 11. CDR3 in DNA: TGTGCCAGTAGCCCCGGGACAGGGGGTAGCAGCTCACCCCTCCACTTT. It is translated as CASSPGTGGSSSPLHF. Combining the CDR3 with reference TRBV19 and TRBJ1-6 gives the whole variable domain DGGITQSPKYLFRKEGQNVTLSCEQNLNHDAMYWYRQDPGQGLRLIYYSQIVNDFQKGDIAEGYSVSREKKESFPLTVTSAQKNPTAFYLCASSPGTGGSSSPLHFGNGTRLTVT.

This rearrangement joins TRBV28 to TRBJ2-4; D call uncertain. The V gene's germline CDR1 is MDHEN and CDR2 SYDVKM. The CDR3 loop spans 13 amino acids. V lost 4 bases and J lost 0, with 4 bases in between. The CDR3 DNA follows: TGTGCCAGCAGTTCTCTAGCCAAAAACATTCAGTACTTC. Translation gives CASSSLAKNIQYF.

J is TRBJ1-3 and V is TRBV28; D possibly corresponds to TRBD1 (5 bases). V was pared by 10 bases and J by 1 base, with 14 bases between. The CDR3 sequence is 14 residues long. Germline loops: CDR1 MDHEN, CDR2 SYDVKM. This CDR3 is CAISRGGSGNTIYF. The CDR3 DNA sequence: TGTGCCATCTCTCGGGGGGGTTCTGGAAACACCATATATTTT. Full variable domain (rest looked up from reference TRBV28 and TRBJ1-3): DVKVTQSSRYLVKRTGEKVFLECVQDMDHENMFWYRQDPGLGLRLIYFSYDVKMKEKGDIPEGYSVSREKKERFSLILESASTNQTSMYLCAISRGGSGNTIYFGEGSWLTVV.

The chain carries TRBV19 and TRBJ1-2; D is unclear. V lost 2 bases, J lost 0 bases, and 4 bases lay in between. Germline V gives CDR1 LNHDA, CDR2 SQIVND (reference sequence). The CDR3 is 13 residues long. This CDR3 is CASSISSNYGYTF. The DNA of the CDR3 is TGTGCCAGTAGTATATCTTCTAACTATGGCTACACCTTC.

The CDR3 DNA is TGTGCCAGCAGCTTGGGCGGGGGCAAAAACACCATATATTTT. The encoded protein is CASSLGGGKNTIYF. The gene calls are TRBV5-5 and TRBJ1-3, with D perhaps TRBD1 (6 bases). The CDR3 length is 14 residues. V was trimmed by 0 bases and J by 6 bases, leaving 10 bases between them. Germline values: CDR1 SGHKS, CDR2 YYEKEE (reference sequence).

This clone appeared once. This sequence joins TRBV30 and TRBJ2-7, with D possibly being TRBD1 (5 bases). The CDR3 is 11 residues long. Germline V lookup: CDR1 GTSNPN, CDR2 SVGIG (reference sequence). V lost 5 bases to trimming and J lost 4 bases, with 9 bases between them. CDR3 loop: CAWGRAYEQYF. The CDR3, as DNA: TGTGCCTGGGGCAGGGCTTACGAGCAGTACTTC.

The chain links TRBV11-2 to TRBJ2-3; D possibly corresponds to TRBD1 (5 bases). V lost 0 bases and J 3 bases, leaving 13 bases between the germline ends. The CDR3 runs 16 residues. Germline CDR1 SGHAT, CDR2 FQNNGV. This CDR3 is CASSLEGRVWTDTQYF. In nucleotides, the CDR3 is TGTGCCAGCAGCTTAGAGGGCAGGGTGTGGACAGATACGCAGTATTTT.

The J gene is TRBJ2-6, the V gene TRBV7-9; D might be TRBD1 (5 bases). This CDR3 is 14 amino acids long. V was trimmed by 10 bases and J by 2 bases, leaving 12 bases between them. Per the germline V gene, CDR1 is SEHNR and CDR2 is FQNEAQ (reference sequence). DNA for the CDR3: TGTGCCAAAATCGGCAGGGCTGGGGCCAACGTCCTGACTTTC. This codes for CAKIGRAGANVLTF.

This chain links TRBV10-3 with TRBJ2-1; 9 bases align to TRBD2. Trimming took 4 bases from V and 8 from J; bases not matched to a gene: 6. The CDR3 consists of 14 residues. The germline CDR1 and CDR2 sequences are ENHRY and SYGVKD. The CDR3 nucleotides are TGTGCCATCAGTGGGAGACTAGCGGCCGATGAGCAGTTCTTC. Its protein is CAISGRLAADEQFF.

The V call is TRBV28, the J call TRBJ1-4, with TRBD1 matching over 10 bases. J was trimmed by 8 bases and V by 5 bases; bases with no gene match: 14. The CDR3 consists of 17 residues. The germline CDR1 and CDR2 sequences are MDHEN and SYDVKM. The CDR3 bases are TGTGCCAGCAGTCCACACCTCCCAGGACAGGGGGGAGAAAAACTGTTTTTT. Its protein is CASSPHLPGQGGEKLFF.

The rearrangement links TRBV4-1 to TRBJ1-2; D gene uncertain. V was shortened by 0 bases and J by 8 bases, with 10 bases between the two germline ends. The CDR3 runs to 13 residues. Germline values: CDR1 MGHRA, CDR2 YSYEKL. The CDR3: CASSQELTKGYTF. For the CDR3, the DNA is TGCGCCAGCAGCCAAGAACTAACGAAAGGCTACACCTTC.

This chain connects TRBV11-3 to TRBJ2-2, with TRBD1 matching over 11 bases. This CDR3 comprises 16 residues. Looked up from germline, CDR1 is SGHNT and CDR2 is YENEEA. Unmatched junction bases numbered 8, after V lost 2 bases and J lost 9 bases. The CDR3 nucleotides read TGTGCCAGCAGCTTAAGGACAGGGGGCGAGGATCGGGAGCTGTTTTTT. Amino acids: CASSLRTGGEDRELFF. Looking up the rest from reference TRBV11-3 and TRBJ2-2 gives the full variable domain: EAGVVQSPRYKIIEKKQPVAFWCNPISGHNTLYWYLQNLGQGPELLIRYENEEAVDDSQLPKDRFSAERLKGVDSTLKIQPAELGDSAVYLCASSLRTGGEDRELFFGEGSRLTVL.

This clone was seen a handful of times. The chain has TRBV11-3 and TRBJ2-7, with D tentatively TRBD2 (5 bases). Trimming took off 5 bases at V and 0 bases at J, with 8 bases between the two ends. The germline V gene has CDR1 SGHNT and CDR2 YENEEA. CDR3 length: 13 residues. The CDR3 nucleotides read TGTGCCAGCAGCCGAGGGATCTCCTACGAGCAGTACTTC. Translation: CASSRGISYEQYF.

CDR3 DNA sequence: TGTGCCAGCATAGGGGGAGGGGAGACCCAGTACTTC. Encoded protein: CASIGGGETQYF. The chain couples TRBV5-6 to TRBJ2-5; D may be TRBD2 (7 bases). CDR1 and CDR2 from the germline V gene are SGHDT and YYEEEE. There are 12 residues in the CDR3. Trimming took 6 bases from V and 5 from J, leaving 11 bases between them.

This chain joins TRBV7-9 and TRBJ2-1; TRBD2 might be the D (5 bases). The CDR3 covers 16 residues. The V end was cut by 6 bases, the J end by 5 bases, with 20 bases between. From germline, CDR1 is SEHNR and CDR2 FQNEAQ (reference sequence). CDR3 nucleotides: TGTGCCAGCAGGCTGGGCTACGCGGGTCGGAACAATGAGCAGTTCTTC. It codes for CASRLGYAGRNNEQFF.

The V call is TRBV19, the J call TRBJ2-3; unclear D gene. The CDR3 runs 13 residues. In germline, CDR1 is LNHDA, CDR2 SQIVND (reference sequence). Trimming removed 9 bases from V and 7 bases from J, with 17 bases in between. This chain's CDR3 is CASCLGGSNTQYF. The CDR3 region has the DNA TGTGCCAGCTGCTTAGGCGGAAGCAATACGCAGTATTTT.

The chain links TRBV18 to TRBJ1-1; D may be TRBD1 (6 bases). The CDR3 length is 13 residues. Trimming removed 4 bases at V and 3 bases at J, with 9 bases between. CDR1 and CDR2 (germline): KGHSH, LQKENI. CDR3 DNA sequence: TGTGCCAGCTCACGCAACAGGGACACTGAAGCTTTCTTT. Protein sequence: CASSRNRDTEAFF.

This chain connects TRBV10-3 to TRBJ2-7; 12 nucleotides agree with TRBD1. Germline V CDR1 and CDR2: ENHRY, SYGVKD. This CDR3 region has 18 residues. J was trimmed by 3 bases and V by 2 bases; bases with no gene match: 11. This chain's CDR3 is CAISEASGTGGFYYEQYF. For the CDR3, the DNA is TGTGCCATCAGTGAGGCCTCCGGGACAGGGGGCTTTTACTACGAGCAGTACTTC.

This clone turned up a few times. The rearrangement uses TRBV18 and TRBJ2-1; TRBD1 is a possible D gene (5 bases). The germline V and J ends were trimmed by 4 bases and 9 bases, with 16 bases remaining between them. CDR3 length: 14 residues. The germline CDR1 and CDR2 sequences are KGHSH and LQKENI. The chain's CDR3 is CASSQSQDIGEQFF. CDR3 DNA: TGTGCCAGCTCACAAAGCCAGGACATCGGTGAGCAGTTCTTC.

In this sample, this clone turned up once. V gene TRBV13 combines with J gene TRBJ2-2; D unclear. The CDR3 spans 17 residues. V dropped 3 bases and J dropped 4 bases, with 18 bases sitting between them. Germline assignment: CDR1 PRHDT and CDR2 FYEKMQ (reference sequence). The CDR3 reads CASSFSTSLSSTGELFF. CDR3 nucleotides: TGTGCCAGCAGCTTCTCGACATCTCTAAGTTCCACCGGGGAGCTGTTTTTT.

CDR3 residues: CASSRTSGRTDTQYF. CDR3 nucleotides: TGTGCCAGCAGCCGGACTAGCGGGAGGACAGATACGCAGTATTTT. This chain connects TRBV5-8 to TRBJ2-3; 14 bases are a match to TRBD2. This CDR3 contains 15 residues. Germline trimming cut 4 bases from V and 3 bases from J; bases unmatched to any gene: 1. Germline V gene sequence: CDR1 SGHTS, CDR2 YDEGEE. Supplemented by reference TRBV5-8 and TRBJ2-3, the full variable domain reads EAGVTQSPTHLIKTRGQQATLRCSPISGHTSVYWYQQALGLGLQFLLWYDEGEERNRGNFPPRFSGRQFPNYSSELNVNALELEDSALYLCASSRTSGRTDTQYFGPGTRLTVL.

This clone was detected a few times. Given a far larger clone just one base away, this is likely a sequencing read error. This chain uses TRBV27 with TRBJ2-7; TRBD2 is a possible D gene (5 bases). CDR1 is MNHEY and CDR2 is SMNVEV in the germline V gene (reference sequence). This CDR3 comprises 15 residues. The CDR3 DNA is TGTGCCAGCAGTGAGCGGACGCGAGGCACCTACGAGCACTACTTC. This codes for CASSERTRGTYEHYF.